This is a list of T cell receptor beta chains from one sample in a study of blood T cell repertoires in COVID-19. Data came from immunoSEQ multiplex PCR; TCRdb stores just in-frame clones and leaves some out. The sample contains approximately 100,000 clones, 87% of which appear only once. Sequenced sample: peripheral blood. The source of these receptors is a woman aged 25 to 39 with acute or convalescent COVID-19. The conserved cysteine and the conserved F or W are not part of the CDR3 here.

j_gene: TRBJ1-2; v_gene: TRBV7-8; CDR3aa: ASRPTGGAGNYGYT
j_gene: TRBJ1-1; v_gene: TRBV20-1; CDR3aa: SASADTNTEAF
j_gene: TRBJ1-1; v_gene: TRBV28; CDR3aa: ASSWGGTEAF
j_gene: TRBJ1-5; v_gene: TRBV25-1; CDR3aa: ASSEGAQLNQPQH
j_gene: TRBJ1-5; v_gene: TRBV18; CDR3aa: ASSSGTAMNQPQH
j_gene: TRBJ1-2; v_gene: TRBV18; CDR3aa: ASSPVETSYGYT
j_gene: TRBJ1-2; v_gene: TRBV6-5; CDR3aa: ASSYSGGQSPGYT
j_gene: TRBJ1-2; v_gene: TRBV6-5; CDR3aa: ASKAPWGNYGYT
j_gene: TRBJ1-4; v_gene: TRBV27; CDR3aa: ASSRVRATNEKLF
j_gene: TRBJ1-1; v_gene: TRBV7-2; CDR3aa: ASSLAGGLATEAF
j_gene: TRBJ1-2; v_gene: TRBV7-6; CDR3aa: ASSPWDSSNYGYT
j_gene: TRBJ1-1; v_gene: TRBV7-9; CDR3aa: ASSPDGGTEAF
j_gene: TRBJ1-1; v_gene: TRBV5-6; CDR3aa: ASSIRGGEAF
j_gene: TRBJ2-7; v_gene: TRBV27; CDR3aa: ASSFFGTKIYEQY
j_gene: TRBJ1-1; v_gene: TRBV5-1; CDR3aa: ASSLDLQGSEAF
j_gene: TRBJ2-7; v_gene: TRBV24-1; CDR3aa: ATSDPRYRAGEQY
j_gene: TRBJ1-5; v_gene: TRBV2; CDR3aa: ASSGDRDQPQH
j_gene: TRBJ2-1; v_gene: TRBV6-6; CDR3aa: ASSLQLEQF
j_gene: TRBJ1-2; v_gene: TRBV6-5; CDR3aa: ASSYSKGRENYGYT
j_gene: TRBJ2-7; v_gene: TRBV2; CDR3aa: ASSEWEGGIEQY
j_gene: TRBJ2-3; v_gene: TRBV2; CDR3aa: ASSGGTGVANTQY
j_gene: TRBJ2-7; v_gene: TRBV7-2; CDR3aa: ASSLQGLAGDSYEQY
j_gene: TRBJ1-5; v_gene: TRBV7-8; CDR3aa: ASSLARQGYEPQH
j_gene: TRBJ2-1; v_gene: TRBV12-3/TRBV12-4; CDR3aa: ASSAGTGILQF
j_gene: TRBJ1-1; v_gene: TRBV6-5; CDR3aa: ASSSMTGNTEAF
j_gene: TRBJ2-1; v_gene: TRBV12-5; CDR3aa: ASGLGLFSYNEQF
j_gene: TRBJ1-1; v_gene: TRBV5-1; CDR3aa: ASQGAGGNTEAF
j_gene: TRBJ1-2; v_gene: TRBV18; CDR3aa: ASSPGTEANYGYT
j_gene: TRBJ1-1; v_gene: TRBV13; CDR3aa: ASSWVGRATEAF
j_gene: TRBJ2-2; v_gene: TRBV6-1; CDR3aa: ASSEWYRGGTGELF
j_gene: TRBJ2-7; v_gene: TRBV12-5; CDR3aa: ASGPPDRSYEQY
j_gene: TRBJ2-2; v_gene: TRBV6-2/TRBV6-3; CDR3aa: ASSPQGSGELF
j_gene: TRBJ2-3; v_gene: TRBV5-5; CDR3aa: ASSLADTPWGTDTQY
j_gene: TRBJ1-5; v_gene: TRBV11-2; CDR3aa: ASSLESGNQPQH
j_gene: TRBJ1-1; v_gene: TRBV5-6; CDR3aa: ASSFGTGGEAF
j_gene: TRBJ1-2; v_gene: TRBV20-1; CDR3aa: SAPLGGVFP